Following are 14 T cell receptor beta chains from one sample sequenced in a study of identifying expanded T cells in peripheral blood. This table comes from immunoSEQ multiplex PCR, and its TCRdb copy is limited to in-frame clones, with some not included. The sample has under 150,000 clones, roughly 84% seen once. Input material: blood. These receptor sequences come from a person aged 18 to 70 in good health.

This chain uses TRBV30 with TRBJ2-7; D may be TRBD1 or TRBD2 (5 bases each). This CDR3 has 14 amino acids. The V end lost 1 base, the J end lost 6 bases, and 16 bases lay between the germline ends. CDR1 GTSNPN and CDR2 SVGIG come from the germline V gene (reference sequence). Written as DNA, the CDR3 is TGTGCCTGGAGTGCAGGGACCGGGTGGAGCGAGCAGTACTTC. As protein: CAWSAGTGWSEQYF.

This sequence joins TRBV19 and TRBJ1-3; D is ambiguous. The germline V and J ends were trimmed by 4 bases and 0 bases, with 19 bases remaining between them. Germline V CDR1 and CDR2: LNHDA, SQIVND (reference sequence). The CDR3 is 18 residues long. The CDR3 DNA reads as TGTGCCAGTAGTACCTTCTCACGTGGTCTTAGCTCTGGAAACACCATATATTTT. Protein: CASSTFSRGLSSGNTIYF.

This clone has more than one count but fewer than ten. The sample has other DNA sequences that encode this CDR3 too. V is TRBV30 and J is TRBJ1-1; D is uncertain. CDR1 is GTSNPN and CDR2 is SVGIG in the germline V gene (reference sequence). The CDR3 spans 12 residues. The V and J ends lost 5 bases and 1 base respectively, with 8 bases between them. The CDR3 DNA sequence: TGTGCCTGGGCTAGAGGGAACACTGAAGCTTTCTTT. Protein sequence: CAWARGNTEAFF.

This clone appeared once. V and J are TRBV9 and TRBJ2-3, with a weak D call TRBD2 (6 bases). Looked up from germline, CDR1 is SGDLS and CDR2 is YYNGEE. V was pared by 0 bases and J by 6 bases, with 14 bases between. The CDR3 has 15 residues. The CDR3, as DNA: TGTGCCAGCAGCGTAGGGCGGGGCCCCCGGGATACGCAGTATTTT. It is translated as CASSVGRGPRDTQYF.

The chain couples TRBV19 to TRBJ2-2; D is unresolved. Trimming took off 7 bases at V and 5 bases at J, with 17 bases between the two ends. CDR3 length equals 15 residues. Germline CDR1 is LNHDA and CDR2 is SQIVND (reference sequence). In DNA form, the CDR3 reads TGTGCCAGTACAGTCAGTCTAGGATGGACCGGGGAGCTGTTTTTT. Protein sequence: CASTVSLGWTGELFF.

This clone was observed once. The rearrangement uses TRBV5-1 and TRBJ1-1, with a weak D call TRBD1 (6 bases). Between the trimmed V and J ends, which lost 6 bases and 1 base, there was a span of 16 bases. The CDR3 runs to 15 residues. Looked up from germline, CDR1 is SGHRS and CDR2 is YFSETQ. CDR3 DNA sequence: TGCGCCAGCACCCCCGGACAGTTACCGAACACTGAAGCTTTCTTT. It codes for CASTPGQLPNTEAFF.

The CDR3 protein is CASSSDRGRGSPNYGYTF. CDR3 nucleotides: TGTGCCAGCAGCTCTGACAGGGGCAGGGGGTCCCCCAACTATGGCTACACCTTC. V gene TRBV7-2 combines with J gene TRBJ1-2, with 8 bases lining up with TRBD1. Looked up from germline, CDR1 is SGHTA and CDR2 is FQGNSA. There are 18 residues in the CDR3. V shed 4 bases and J 2 bases; nucleotides not matched to a gene: 15. Complete variable domain (other parts from reference TRBV7-2 and TRBJ1-2): GAGVSQSPSNKVTEKGKDVELRCDPISGHTALYWYRQSLGQGLEFLIYFQGNSAPDKSGLPSDRFSAERTGGSVSTLTIQRTQQEDSAVYLCASSSDRGRGSPNYGYTFGSGTRLTVV.

The CDR3 sequence: CASSQGTGTGGSPLHF. The CDR3 DNA is TGCGCCAGCAGCCAAGGGACCGGGACAGGGGGCTCACCCCTCCACTTT. V gene TRBV4-3 combines with J gene TRBJ1-6; 12 nucleotides line up with TRBD1. The V gene's germline CDR1 is LGHNA and CDR2 YSLEER. This CDR3 region has 16 residues. V lost 1 base and J lost 10; bases outside the gene matches: 5.

This clone occurred a few times. The chain is built from TRBV11-3 and TRBJ1-2, with D uncertain. The CDR3 length is 15 residues. The ends were cut back, 5 bases at V and 5 bases at J, with 18 bases in the middle. Germline values: CDR1 SGHNT, CDR2 YENEEA. Written as DNA, the CDR3 is TGTGCCAGCAGCCCAAGGCGGTTCGGGGAATATGGCTACACCTTC. It codes for CASSPRRFGEYGYTF.

This chain joins TRBV2 and TRBJ2-4; 8 nucleotides line up with TRBD1. The CDR3 runs to 14 residues. Germline loops: CDR1 SNHLY, CDR2 FYNNEI. V gave up 3 bases and J gave up 7 bases; unmatched junction bases: 5. The CDR3 DNA reads as TGTGCCAGCAGTGAGAGGACAGGGAGGAACATTCAGTACTTC. Protein: CASSERTGRNIQYF. Full variable domain (missing parts from reference TRBV2 and TRBJ2-4): EPEVTQTPSHQVTQMGQEVILRCVPISNHLYFYWYRQILGQKVEFLVSFYNNEISEKSEIFDDQFSVERPDGSNFTLKIRSTKLEDSAMYFCASSERTGRNIQYFGAGTRLSVL.

The chain has TRBV7-9 and TRBJ1-1, with 7 bases matching TRBD1. This CDR3 is 16 amino acids long. Germline CDR1 SEHNR, CDR2 FQNEAQ (reference sequence). V dropped 3 bases and J dropped 4; count of bases not matched to a gene: 11. The CDR3: CASSFHRGRAITEAFF. CDR3 DNA: TGTGCCAGCAGCTTCCACAGGGGCAGAGCTATCACTGAAGCTTTCTTT.

This sequence joins TRBV6-1 and TRBJ1-3; D not certain. From germline, CDR1 is MNHNS and CDR2 SASEGT. The V and J ends lost 4 bases and 2 bases respectively, with 9 bases between them. The CDR3 loop spans 14 amino acids. The DNA of the CDR3 is TGTGCCAGCAGTGTGTCGGAAGCTGGAAACACCATATATTTT. Protein product: CASSVSEAGNTIYF.

This clone was counted once. This chain links TRBV29-1 with TRBJ1-2; D possibly corresponds to TRBD1 (6 bases). The V end was cut by 4 bases, the J end by 8 bases, with 14 bases between. From germline, CDR1 is SQVTM and CDR2 ANQGSEA. The CDR3 totals 12 residues. This chain's CDR3 is CSVAARGKGYTF. The CDR3 coding sequence is TGCAGCGTTGCGGCCAGGGGAAAGGGCTACACCTTC. Full variable domain (remainder filled in from reference TRBV29-1 and TRBJ1-2): SAVISQKPSRDICQRGTSLTIQCQVDSQVTMMFWYRQQPGQSLTLIATANQGSEATYESGFVIDKFPISRPNLTFSTLTVSNMSPEDSSIYLCSVAARGKGYTFGSGTRLTVV.

The chain recombines TRBV20-1 with TRBJ2-7; D unclear. The CDR3 spans 11 residues. Germline-derived CDR1 and CDR2 are DFQATT and SNEGSKA (reference sequence). Trimming shortened V by 3 bases and J by 4 bases, and 7 bases separated the two germline ends. Here the CDR3 reads CSARLLYEQYF. The CDR3 region has the DNA TGCAGTGCTAGGCTGTTGTACGAGCAGTACTTC.